A selection of T cell receptor beta chains follows, all from one sample in a study of T cells in Graves' hyperthyroidism and ophthalmopathy. TCRdb reprocessed the multiplex PCR reads via MiXCR and lists one record per CDR3 protein. The data hold a few hundred thousand distinct CDR3 sequences, with 35% to 55% observed a single time. Sequenced input: peripheral blood or thyroid tissue (not recorded which). The origin of the receptors is an adult woman with Graves' disease, either hyperthyroidism or ophthalmopathy (not recorded which). The CDR3 runs from the conserved cysteine through the conserved F or W. The D gene is left open where the match is weak. Some rows have no size entry. The others give once, few or many, or a class for an expanded clone.

CDR3 | DNA | D | J | V | size
CASSLLGRTDKETQYF | TGTGCCAGCAGTTTGTTGGGTCGGACGGACAAAGAGACCCAGTACTTC | . | TRBJ2-5 | TRBV28 | .
CSAPTVLTF | TGCAGTGCCCCGACAGTCCTGACTTTC | . | TRBJ2-6 | TRBV20-1 | .
CASNGVTGANVLTF | TGTGCCAGCAATGGGGTTACTGGGGCCAACGTCCTGACTTTC | . | TRBJ2-6 | TRBV6-4 | few
CASSPAGTDYEQYF | TGTGCCAGCTCACCCGCCGGGACAGATTACGAGCAGTACTTC | TRBD1 | TRBJ2-7 | TRBV18 | .
CASKGVDTEAFF | TGTGCCAGCAAGGGGGTTGACACTGAAGCTTTCTTT | . | TRBJ1-1 | TRBV2 | .
CASSSYGTGNYEQYF | TGTGCCAGCAGCTCCTACGGGACAGGAAACTACGAGCAGTACTTC | TRBD1 | TRBJ2-7 | TRBV11-2 | .
CASSPTGTTNQPQHF | TGTGCCAGTAGTCCCACCGGGACAACGAATCAGCCCCAGCATTTT | . | TRBJ1-5 | TRBV19 | .
CSVGGTGYTGELFF | TGCAGCGTTGGGGGGACAGGGTACACCGGGGAGCTGTTTTTT | TRBD1 | TRBJ2-2 | TRBV29-1 | .
CATSVRGGGETQYF | TGTGCCACCAGCGTCCGTGGGGGCGGAGAGACCCAGTACTTC | . | TRBJ2-5 | TRBV15 | many
CASSSDRVTNEKLFF | TGTGCCAGCAGCTCGGACAGGGTAACTAATGAAAAACTGTTTTTT | TRBD1 | TRBJ1-4 | TRBV7-2 | many
CASSRGTGGSQETQYF | TGTGCCAGCAGCCGCGGGACAGGGGGATCACAAGAGACCCAGTACTTC | TRBD1 | TRBJ2-5 | TRBV5-4 | many
CAISERGLAVVQETQYF | TGTGCCATCAGTGAACGCGGACTAGCGGTAGTCCAAGAGACCCAGTACTTC | TRBD2 | TRBJ2-5 | TRBV10-3 | .